The rows below give T cell receptor beta chains drawn from one sample of a study of cytomegalovirus exposure and HLA in healthy donors. Profiled with immunoSEQ multiplex PCR; TCRdb holds only in-frame clones, not every one. The table includes about 130,000 clones, over 70% detected once. The material sequenced was PBMCs. The source of these receptors is a woman aged 40-49 years in good health and CMV-seronegative. CDR3s include the opening cysteine and the closing phenylalanine or tryptophan. The order of the fields is clone size, D gene, V gene, J gene, CDR3 protein, CDR3 DNA. The D gene is left open where the match is weak. Some rows mark clone size as missing; the rest say once, few, many or name a class of expanded clone.

>-|TRBD1|TRBV2|TRBJ2-5
CASSRRTGEQETQYF
TGTGCCAGCAGTAGGAGGACAGGCGAGCAAGAGACCCAGTACTTC
>-|-|TRBV2|TRBJ1-2
CASSAIQSNYGYTF
TGTGCCAGCAGTGCTATCCAATCTAACTATGGCTACACCTTC
>-|TRBD1|TRBV28|TRBJ1-1
CASSFPDRGVVKLGTEAFF
TGTGCCAGCAGTTTTCCGGACAGGGGGGTTGTGAAGCTGGGGACTGAAGCTTTCTTT
>-|TRBD1|TRBV9|TRBJ1-5
CASSETGGSNQPQHF
TGTGCCAGCAGCGAGACAGGGGGAAGCAATCAGCCCCAGCATTTT
>once|TRBD1|TRBV7-9|TRBJ1-1
CASSSRDRANTEAFF
TGTGCCAGCAGCTCTCGGGACAGGGCGAACACTGAAGCTTTCTTT
>-|TRBD2|TRBV11-2|TRBJ2-1
CASSLGLAGGYNEQFF
TGTGCCAGCAGCTTAGGACTAGCGGGGGGATACAATGAGCAGTTCTTC
>-|TRBD2|TRBV2|TRBJ2-7
CASRPTSGGAYEQYF
TGTGCCAGCAGGCCGACTAGCGGGGGGGCCTACGAGCAGTACTTC
>-|-|TRBV9|TRBJ1-3
CASSSTRGGYGNTIYF
TGTGCCAGCAGCTCCACCAGAGGTGGTTACGGAAACACCATATATTTT
>-|TRBD1|TRBV11-2|TRBJ2-5
CASSPTGVGKETQYF
TGTGCCAGCAGCCCCACAGGGGTCGGCAAAGAGACCCAGTACTTC
>-|-|TRBV30|TRBJ1-2
CAWRQPSLYGYTF
TGTGCCTGGAGACAGCCTTCTCTCTATGGCTACACCTTC
>-|-|TRBV5-6|TRBJ1-2
CASSWGGIGSYGYTF
TGTGCCAGCAGCTGGGGGGGGATAGGAAGCTATGGCTACACCTTC
>-|-|TRBV6-5|TRBJ1-1
CASSLGPGTEAFF
TGTGCCAGCAGCCTGGGCCCGGGGACTGAAGCTTTCTTT
>-|TRBD2|TRBV6-1|TRBJ2-7
CASSDGGGPGSEQYF
TGTGCCAGCAGTGACGGGGGAGGGCCTGGCAGCGAGCAGTACTTC
>-|TRBD1|TRBV9|TRBJ1-3
CASSVGTGFSGNTIYF
TGTGCCAGCAGCGTAGGGACAGGGTTCTCTGGAAACACCATATATTTT
>-|-|TRBV29-1|TRBJ2-3
CSVSPQDSDTQYF
TGCAGCGTTTCCCCCCAGGACTCAGATACGCAGTATTTT
>once|TRBD2|TRBV6-6|TRBJ2-2
CATSSTSGKTGELFF
TGTGCCACCTCTTCGACTAGCGGGAAAACCGGGGAGCTGTTTTTT
>-|-|TRBV15|TRBJ2-5
CATSRGQGLQETQYF
TGTGCCACCAGCAGAGGTCAGGGTCTCCAAGAGACCCAGTACTTC
>-|TRBD2|TRBV6-1|TRBJ2-1
CASSESAGSYNEQFF
TGTGCCAGCAGTGAATCAGCGGGATCCTACAATGAGCAGTTCTTC
>-|-|TRBV2|TRBJ1-6
CASSEAMLKVVGDNSPLHF
TGTGCCAGCAGTGAAGCAATGTTGAAGGTTGTAGGGGATAATTCACCCCTCCACTTT
>-|TRBD1|TRBV5-1|TRBJ1-1
CASSLDRGVNTEAFF
TGCGCCAGCAGCCTGGACAGGGGAGTGAACACTGAAGCTTTCTTT
>-|-|TRBV5-1|TRBJ1-1
CASSLLAENTEAFF
TGCGCCAGCAGCTTGCTGGCGGAGAACACTGAAGCTTTCTTT
>-|TRBD1|TRBV7-9|TRBJ2-3
CASSSGTGGLSTDTQYF
TGTGCCAGCAGCTCCGGGACAGGGGGATTGAGCACAGATACGCAGTATTTT
>-|-|TRBV30|TRBJ1-4
CAWSVRAGLKLFF
TGTGCCTGGAGTGTTAGGGCCGGACTAAAACTGTTTTTT
>few|-|TRBV28|TRBJ2-5
CACRRPGETQYF
TGTGCCTGCCGCAGGCCTGGGGAGACCCAGTACTTC
>few|-|TRBV10-3|TRBJ2-2
CAIMAEGDRFTGELFF
TGTGCCATCATGGCCGAGGGGGATCGGTTCACCGGGGAGCTGTTTTTT
>-|-|TRBV28|TRBJ1-6
CASYSGSSPLHF
TGTGCCAGCTATTCCGGTAGTTCACCCCTCCACTTT
>-|-|TRBV6-5|TRBJ1-1
CASSYEIGGGPEAFF
TGTGCCAGCAGTTACGAGATCGGGGGGGGGCCTGAAGCTTTCTTT
>-|-|TRBV28|TRBJ1-4
CASSQSGQNEKLFF
TGTGCCAGCAGTCAATCCGGACAAAATGAAAAACTGTTTTTT
>-|-|TRBV2|TRBJ1-6
CASGEAAEAPLHF
TGTGCCAGCGGCGAGGCAGCCGAAGCACCCCTCCACTTT
>once|-|TRBV7-9|TRBJ1-2
CASSTASGGNYGYTF
TGTGCCAGCAGCACAGCATCCGGGGGTAACTATGGCTACACCTTC
>-|-|TRBV6-6|TRBJ2-5
CASSYIGTEETQYF
TGTGCCAGCAGCTACATAGGGACTGAAGAGACCCAGTACTTC
>-|TRBD1|TRBV28|TRBJ1-2
CASSSPGRQGAAGYTF
TGTGCCAGCAGTTCCCCAGGAAGACAGGGGGCGGCTGGCTACACCTTC
>once|-|TRBV10-1|TRBJ2-7
CANTGLHEQYF
TGCGCCAACACAGGGTTGCACGAGCAGTACTTC
>once|-|TRBV9|TRBJ2-1
CASSVAERPYNEQFF
TGTGCCAGCAGCGTAGCCGAGCGCCCCTACAATGAGCAGTTCTTC
>once|-|TRBV19|TRBJ2-7
CASSDPGHLYEQYF
TGTGCCAGTAGTGATCCCGGACACTTATACGAGCAGTACTTC
>-|-|TRBV19|TRBJ1-3
CASSILSGTRGGNTIYF
TGTGCCAGTAGTATCCTGTCCGGGACACGAGGTGGAAACACCATATATTTT
>-|TRBD1|TRBV29-1|TRBJ1-2
CSVEPGQGIGYTF
TGCAGCGTTGAACCGGGACAGGGAATTGGCTACACCTTC
>few|-|TRBV5-4|TRBJ2-7
CASSLARLGSSSYEQYF
TGTGCCAGCAGCTTGGCCAGATTGGGTTCTAGCTCCTACGAGCAGTACTTC
>-|TRBD2|TRBV5-1|TRBJ2-1
CASRDVTSGFVEQFF
TGCGCCAGCAGGGACGTCACTAGCGGTTTTGTTGAGCAGTTCTTC
>-|TRBD2|TRBV27|TRBJ2-3
CASSSLAGGSDTQYF
TGTGCCAGCAGTTCACTAGCGGGCGGATCAGATACGCAGTATTTT
>few|-|TRBV6-6|TRBJ1-5
CASSSTGQLVNQPQHF
TGTGCCAGCAGTTCAACCGGACAGCTAGTTAATCAGCCCCAGCATTTT
>-|-|TRBV19|TRBJ1-2
CASSLRGDGYTF
TGTGCCAGTAGTCTTCGGGGGGACGGCTACACCTTC
>-|-|TRBV19|TRBJ1-1
CASSSQGGSTEAFF
TGTGCCAGCTCATCCCAGGGTGGAAGCACTGAAGCTTTCTTT
>-|-|TRBV30|TRBJ2-3
CAWSIYRADTQYF
TGTGCCTGGAGTATATACAGGGCGGATACGCAGTATTTT
>-|TRBD1|TRBV6-6|TRBJ2-7
CASTRQGGEQYF
TGTGCCAGCACAAGACAGGGCGGCGAGCAGTACTTC
>-|-|TRBV6-1|TRBJ2-7
CASSDTQGVYEQYF
TGTGCCAGCAGTGACACCCAGGGCGTCTACGAGCAGTACTTC
>few|-|TRBV7-9|TRBJ2-1
CASSLPPRINEQFF
TGTGCCAGCAGCCTACCTCCGAGGATCAATGAGCAGTTCTTC
>-|-|TRBV7-3|TRBJ1-2
CASSPGGGMKGYTF
TGTGCCAGCAGCCCCGGGGGGGGGATGAAGGGCTACACCTTC
>-|-|TRBV14|TRBJ1-2
CASSPKAFYGYTF
TGTGCCAGCAGCCCGAAAGCCTTCTATGGCTACACCTTC
>-|-|TRBV6-1|TRBJ2-3
CASSVGAGSTDTQYF
TGTGCCAGCAGTGTGGGCGCGGGGAGCACAGATACGCAGTATTTT
>few|-|TRBV7-3|TRBJ2-7
CASSLLAYEQYF
TGTGCCAGCAGCTTACTCGCCTACGAGCAGTACTTC
>-|TRBD2|TRBV11-3|TRBJ2-1
CASSALAGGSNEQFF
TGTGCCAGCAGCGCCCTAGCGGGAGGCTCCAATGAGCAGTTCTTC
>-|-|TRBV9|TRBJ1-1
CASSPGGRGNTEAFF
TGTGCCAGCAGCCCGGGAGGGCGGGGCAACACTGAAGCTTTCTTT
>-|TRBD1|TRBV9|TRBJ2-4
CASSLDGDSQYF
TGTGCCAGCAGTCTTGATGGGGACAGTCAGTACTTC
>-|-|TRBV2|TRBJ1-3
CASRNLVSSGNTIYF
TGTGCCAGCAGGAACCTGGTGAGCTCTGGAAACACCATATATTTT